This entry describes one T cell receptor (beta chain). Its antigen remains undetermined. No much larger clonotype is one base removed from it; base qualities were not supplied. The CDR3 regions of human TCRbeta chains were analyzed by immunosequencing. In the source study's methods: Repertoire TCRs were checked for matches against a reference library of SARS-CoV-2-specific TCRs that had been generated using the MIRA antigen-specificity platform. Breadth was defined as the fraction of unique TCRs that were SARS-CoV-2-associated, and depth was defined as the fraction of total T cells that were SARS-CoV-2-associated. Using the MIRA data, each spike-specific TCR was mapped to the spike region that the TCR reacts to and placed in a CD4 or CD8 class. Log10-transformed breadth and depth values were compared by one-way ANOVA with Sidak's multiple comparisons tests. Sourced from immuneACCESS, this table was stored by TCRdb with only in-frame sequences that have V and J called. A share of the clones is absent; for the studies checked, an unresolved V gene accounts for under half, and the remainder has no known explanation. Clone size and V and J calls were adopted from that table, with D and trimming inferred from the DNA. Recorded for this sample are 90,000 to 130,000 clones; more than 65% of them occurred a single time. Together, the top ten hold around 9.9% of the sample.

The data were taken from a study of T cell responses to AZD1222 COVID-19 vaccine (dated by TCRdb to about 2021). Regarding the research as a whole: AZD1222 recipients with second doses at about 4 weeks or about 12 weeks were pooled, because spike-specific TCR depth and breadth did not differ between schedules. Enrollment into the trials was organized by age into subgroups of 18-55, 56-69 and 70-plus years, and those subgroups contained about 160, 30 and 59 TCR-sequenced participants, respectively. A total of 233 trial participants underwent TCR sequencing, of whom some 200 had received two doses of AZD1222 and about 26 had received two doses of the MenACWY control vaccine.

The time point label for this specimen denotes: baseline before first vaccination. Vaccinee samples were obtained from the UK trials COV001 and COV002, which included a single-blind randomized controlled phase 2/3 trial of AZD1222 (ChAdOx1 nCoV-19) in healthy adults. For TCRbeta chain sequencing, PBMC samples were collected from trial participants at day 0 and at day 28 after the second dose. The V end gives up 8 bases and the J end 4 bases, leaving 9 bases in the junction not matched to a gene. The CDR3 covers 14 residues, taking in both the cysteine and the phenylalanine. This entry keeps only the CDR3 DNA: 42 bases, framed from base 1. The CDR1 and CDR2 encoded by the germline V gene are ENHRY and SYGVKD. Overall study outcomes, separate from this receptor: Conclusions about previously exposed vaccinees are limited, since just six AZD1222 recipients were seropositive for SARS-CoV-2 at baseline. Participants were mostly white British, with more females than males. The authors suggested clonal diversity may have been underestimated. Vaccine-associated CD4 TCRs spanned the whole spike protein, with dominant responses in regions 160-218 and 743-854. After two AZD1222 doses, both the breadth and the depth of spike-specific TCRs were significantly higher than at day 0 and than in MenACWY recipients. Reportedly, almost half of the unique spike-specific TCRs recognized epitopes lying outside the regions that are mutated in the B.1.351 and B.1.1.7 variants. Because no day 14 peak-response samples were available, the repertoires could be characterized only after the peak T cell response. The 56-69-year group was small, and its depth increase did not reach significance, likely because of low power.

The chain couples TRBV10-3 to TRBJ2-3; TRBD2 matches 7 bases in the middle. This specimen was peripheral blood, taken on day 0 of AZD1222 vaccination. The clonotype originates from an adult in good health. The sequence in DNA is TGTGCCATCCTTAGTGGGAGCGGGGCAGATACGCAGTATTTT. This translates into CAILSGSGADTQYF.